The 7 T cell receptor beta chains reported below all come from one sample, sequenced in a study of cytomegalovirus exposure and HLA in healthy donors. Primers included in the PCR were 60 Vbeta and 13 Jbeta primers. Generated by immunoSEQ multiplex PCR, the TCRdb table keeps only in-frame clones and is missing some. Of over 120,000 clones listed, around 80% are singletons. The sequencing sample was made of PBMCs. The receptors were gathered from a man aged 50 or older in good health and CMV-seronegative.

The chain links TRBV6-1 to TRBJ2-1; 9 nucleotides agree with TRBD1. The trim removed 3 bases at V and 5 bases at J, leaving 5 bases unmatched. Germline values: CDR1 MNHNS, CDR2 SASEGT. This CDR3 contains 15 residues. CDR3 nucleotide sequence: TGTGCCAGCAGTGATACCGGGACAGGGAACAATGAGCAGTTCTTC. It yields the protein CASSDTGTGNNEQFF.

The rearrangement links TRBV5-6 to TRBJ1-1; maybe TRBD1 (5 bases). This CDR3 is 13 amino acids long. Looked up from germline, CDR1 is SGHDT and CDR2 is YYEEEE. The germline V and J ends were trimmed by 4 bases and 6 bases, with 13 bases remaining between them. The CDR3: CASSKLQESEAFF. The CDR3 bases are TGTGCCAGCAGCAAACTACAGGAATCTGAAGCTTTCTTT.

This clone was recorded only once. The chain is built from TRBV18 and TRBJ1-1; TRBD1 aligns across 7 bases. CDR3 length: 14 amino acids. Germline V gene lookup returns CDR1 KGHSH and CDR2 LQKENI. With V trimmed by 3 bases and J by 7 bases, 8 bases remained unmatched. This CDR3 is CASSPSTGRDEAFF. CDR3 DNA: TGTGCCAGCTCACCGTCGACAGGGCGGGATGAAGCTTTCTTT.

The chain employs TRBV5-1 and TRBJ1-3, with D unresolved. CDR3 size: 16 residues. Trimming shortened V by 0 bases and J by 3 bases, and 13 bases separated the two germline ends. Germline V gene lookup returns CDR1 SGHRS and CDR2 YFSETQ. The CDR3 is CASSLGLSGSGNTIYF. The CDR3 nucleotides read TGCGCCAGCAGCTTGGGGTTGTCGGGGAGTGGAAACACCATATATTTT.

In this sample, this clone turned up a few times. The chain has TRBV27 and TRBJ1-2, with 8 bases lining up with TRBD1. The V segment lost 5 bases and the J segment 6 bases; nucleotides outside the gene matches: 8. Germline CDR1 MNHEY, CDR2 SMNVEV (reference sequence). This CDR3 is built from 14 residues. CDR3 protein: CASSIQAGGNGYTF. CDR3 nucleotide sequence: TGTGCCAGCAGTATTCAAGCAGGGGGCAATGGCTACACCTTC.

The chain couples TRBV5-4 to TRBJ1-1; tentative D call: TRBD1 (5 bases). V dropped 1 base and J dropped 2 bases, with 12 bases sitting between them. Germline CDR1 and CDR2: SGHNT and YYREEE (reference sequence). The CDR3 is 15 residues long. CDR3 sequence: CASSLPGLGNTEAFF. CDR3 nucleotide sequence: TGTGCCAGCAGCTTGCCGGGACTAGGAAACACTGAAGCTTTCTTT.

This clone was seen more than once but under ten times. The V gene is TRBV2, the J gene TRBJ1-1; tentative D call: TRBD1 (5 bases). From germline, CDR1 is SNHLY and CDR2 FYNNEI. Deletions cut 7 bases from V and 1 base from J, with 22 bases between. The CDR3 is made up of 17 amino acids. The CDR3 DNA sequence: TGTGCCAGCACCCCAGGAGGGGCATCTCCGAGGAACACTGAAGCTTTCTTT. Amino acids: CASTPGGASPRNTEAFF.